This is a list of T cell receptor beta chains from one sample in a study of blood T cell repertoires in COVID-19. TCRdb keeps only in-frame clones here, not all; method: immunoSEQ multiplex PCR. The table lists 220,000 or so clones, 84% of them singletons, with 5.1% in the top ten. What was sequenced was peripheral blood. The receptor set was obtained from a woman aged 55-75 years who had recovered from COVID-19. The CDR3 runs from the conserved cysteine through the conserved F or W. Each record gives: D gene, J gene, V gene, clone size, CDR3 protein, CDR3 DNA. The D gene is left open where the match is weak. Only some rows state a clone size, as once, few, many or a class for expanded clones.

TRBD1 | TRBJ2-2 | TRBV30 | NA | CARRPRGSNTGELFF | TGTGCCCGGAGGCCCAGGGGGAGTAACACCGGGGAGCTGTTTTTT
TRBD1 | TRBJ1-3 | TRBV2 | NA | CASTSQGLVNTIYF | TGTGCCAGCACTTCACAGGGGTTGGTAAACACCATATATTTT
NA | TRBJ1-5 | TRBV4-2 | NA | CASSHSGRWQPQHF | TGTGCCAGCAGCCACTCAGGGAGGTGGCAGCCCCAGCATTTT
NA | TRBJ2-1 | TRBV5-5 | NA | CASSYLGGGEQFF | TGTGCCAGCAGCTACCTCGGGGGAGGAGAGCAGTTCTTC
NA | TRBJ1-4 | TRBV19 | NA | CASSIGGAPNEKLFF | TGTGCCAGTAGTATTGGCGGGGCTCCAAATGAAAAACTGTTTTTT
NA | TRBJ2-3 | TRBV9 | NA | CASSVGGPTDTQYF | TGTGCCAGCAGCGTGGGGGGGCCCACAGATACGCAGTATTTT
NA | TRBJ1-2 | TRBV15 | NA | CATSSLTTFYGYTF | TGTGCCACCAGCTCCCTGACGACATTCTATGGCTACACCTTC
TRBD1 | TRBJ2-2 | TRBV5-1 | few | CASSLLHRGPGELFF | TGCGCCAGCAGCCTACTACACAGGGGTCCCGGGGAGCTGTTTTTT
NA | TRBJ2-7 | TRBV11-2 | few | CASSFSGTYEQYF | TGTGCCAGCAGCTTTTCGGGAACCTACGAGCAGTACTTC
TRBD1 | TRBJ1-1 | TRBV4-2 | NA | CASSQDPEGAVNTEAFF | TGTGCCAGCAGCCAAGACCCCGAGGGGGCGGTGAACACTGAAGCTTTCTTT
NA | TRBJ1-6 | TRBV11-2 | NA | CASSPSTVYNSPLHF | TGTGCCAGCAGCCCGTCGACAGTCTATAATTCACCCCTCCACTTT
TRBD1 | TRBJ1-2 | TRBV2 | NA | CASSEEGQGIGYTF | TGTGCCAGCAGTGAGGAAGGACAGGGGATTGGCTACACCTTC
NA | TRBJ2-5 | TRBV9 | NA | CASSVGSGVQETQYF | TGTGCCAGCAGCGTAGGGTCGGGGGTCCAAGAGACCCAGTACTTC
TRBD1 | TRBJ1-2 | TRBV6-2/TRBV6-3 | NA | CASSYSASRWDRDYGYTF | TGTGCCAGCAGTTACTCAGCCAGTAGATGGGACAGAGACTATGGCTACACCTTC
TRBD2 | TRBJ2-1 | TRBV11-1 | NA | CASSLWDYYINEQFF | TGTGCCAGCAGCCTTTGGGACTACTACATAAATGAGCAGTTCTTC
NA | TRBJ2-3 | TRBV6-4 | NA | CASSDSWMPRVDTQYF | TGTGCCAGCAGTGACTCTTGGATGCCCCGGGTAGATACGCAGTATTTT
NA | TRBJ2-7 | TRBV5-1 | few | CASSLEGVGEQYF | TGCGCCAGCAGCTTGGAAGGGGTAGGAGAGCAGTACTTC
NA | TRBJ2-2 | TRBV10-3 | NA | CATKDKSNTGELFF | TGTGCCACGAAGGACAAATCGAACACCGGGGAGCTGTTTTTT
TRBD2 | TRBJ2-2 | TRBV19 | NA | CASKDGGGYTGELFF | TGTGCCAGTAAGGACGGGGGGGGATACACCGGGGAGCTGTTTTTT
NA | TRBJ2-2 | TRBV7-3 | once | CASSLIGGTANTGELFF | TGTGCCAGCAGCTTAATCGGCGGGACCGCGAACACCGGGGAGCTGTTTTTT
NA | TRBJ1-5 | TRBV7-8 | NA | CASSLQGWRDNQPQHF | TGTGCCAGCAGCTTACAGGGCTGGAGGGACAATCAGCCCCAGCATTTT
NA | TRBJ1-3 | TRBV5-1 | once | CASSLDYSGNTIYF | TGCGCCAGCAGCTTGGATTATTCTGGAAACACCATATATTTT
TRBD1 | TRBJ1-1 | TRBV7-2 | NA | CASSAQGAPTEAFF | TGTGCCAGCAGCGCGCAGGGGGCGCCGACTGAAGCTTTCTTT
TRBD1 | TRBJ1-2 | TRBV25-1 | NA | CASSENRGIGYTF | TGTGCCAGCAGTGAAAACAGGGGGATCGGCTACACCTTC